The clone carrying this T cell receptor (beta chain) has just one count. Repertoires were generated with immunoSEQ multiplex PCR, while TCRdb's copy carries only in-frame clones and drops some. The table records some 150,000 clones, about 94% of them present only once. The record originates from a study of control samples from healthy donors and cancer patients. Per the germline V gene, CDR1 is SGDLS and CDR2 is YYNGEE. Trimming removed 4 bases at V and 6 bases at J, with 11 bases between. The CDR3 loop spans 12 amino acids. This clonotype originated in a man aged 35 to 55 in good health. The rearrangement links TRBV9 to TRBJ2-7; D may be TRBD2 (7 bases). The sequencing input was blood. The CDR3 nucleotides are TGTGCCAGCAGCCCGGGGGGCCCCGAGCAGTACTTC. Translated: CASSPGGPEQYF.